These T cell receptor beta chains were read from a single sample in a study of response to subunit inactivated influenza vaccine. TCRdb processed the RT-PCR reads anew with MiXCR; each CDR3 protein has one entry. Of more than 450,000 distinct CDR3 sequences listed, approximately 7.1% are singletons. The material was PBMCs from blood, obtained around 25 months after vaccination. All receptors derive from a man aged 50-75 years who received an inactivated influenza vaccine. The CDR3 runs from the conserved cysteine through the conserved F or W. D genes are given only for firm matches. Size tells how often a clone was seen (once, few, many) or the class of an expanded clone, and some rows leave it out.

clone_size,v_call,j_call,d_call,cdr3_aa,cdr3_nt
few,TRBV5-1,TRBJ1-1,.,CASSLGSGAMNTEAFF,TGCGCCAGCAGCTTGGGATCGGGGGCGATGAACACTGAAGCTTTCTTT
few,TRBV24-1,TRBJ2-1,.,CATSDLRGGSSYNEQFF,TGTGCCACCAGTGATTTACGCGGAGGGAGCTCCTACAATGAGCAGTTCTTC
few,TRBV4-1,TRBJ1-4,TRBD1,CASTGTAKSNEKLFF,TGCGCCAGCACCGGGACAGCCAAGTCTAATGAAAAACTGTTTTTT
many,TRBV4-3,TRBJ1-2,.,CASSQDLANYGYTF,TGCGCCAGCAGCCAAGACTTGGCTAACTATGGCTACACCTTC
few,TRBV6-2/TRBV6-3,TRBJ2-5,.,CASSSPRGGFQETQYF,TGTGCCAGCAGTTCCCCTCGTGGAGGGTTTCAAGAGACCCAGTACTTC
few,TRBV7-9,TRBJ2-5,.,CASITAGQRETQYF,TGTGCCAGCATCACGGCAGGCCAGAGAGAGACCCAGTACTTC
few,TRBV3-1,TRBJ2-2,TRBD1,CASSQETGGVGRTGELFF,TGTGCCAGCAGCCAAGAGACAGGGGGCGTTGGCCGCACCGGGGAGCTGTTTTTT
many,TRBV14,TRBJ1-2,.,CASSQGPTGYTF,TGTGCCAGCAGCCAAGGGCCGACCGGCTACACCTTC
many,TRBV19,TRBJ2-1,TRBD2,CASSDRLAGSEQFF,TGTGCCAGTAGTGATCGACTAGCGGGGTCTGAGCAGTTCTTC
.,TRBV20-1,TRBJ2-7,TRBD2,CSARDRRGRTYEQYF,TGCAGTGCTAGAGATCGTCGCGGGAGGACCTACGAGCAGTACTTC
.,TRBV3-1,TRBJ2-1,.,CASVRYNEQFF,TGTGCCAGCGTTCGGTACAATGAGCAGTTCTTC
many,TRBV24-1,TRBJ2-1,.,CATSESGSYNEQFF,TGTGCCACCAGTGAGTCGGGCTCCTACAATGAGCAGTTCTTC
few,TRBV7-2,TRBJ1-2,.,CASSLGRQNYGYTF,TGTGCCAGCAGCTTAGGCAGACAGAACTATGGCTACACCTTC
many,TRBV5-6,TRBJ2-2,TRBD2,CASSTRLAGVGELFF,TGTGCCAGCAGCACCCGACTAGCGGGCGTCGGGGAGCTGTTTTTT
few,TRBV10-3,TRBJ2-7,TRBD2,CAISINPGLAGAEQYF,TGTGCCATCAGCATCAATCCGGGACTAGCGGGAGCGGAGCAGTACTTC
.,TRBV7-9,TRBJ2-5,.,CASVDRQGIFETQYF,TGTGCCAGCGTTGACAGGCAGGGTATTTTTGAGACCCAGTACTTC
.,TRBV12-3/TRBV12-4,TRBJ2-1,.,CASSPGGIIYNEQFF,TGTGCCAGCAGCCCCGGCGGGATAATCTACAATGAGCAGTTCTTC
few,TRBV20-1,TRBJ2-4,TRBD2,CSARDWPSGRGWSKNIQYF,TGCAGTGCTAGAGATTGGCCTAGCGGGAGAGGATGGTCCAAAAACATTCAGTACTTC
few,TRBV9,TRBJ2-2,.,CASSAGTYTGELFF,TGTGCCAGCAGCGCCGGGACATACACCGGGGAGCTGTTTTTT
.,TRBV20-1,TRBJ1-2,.,CSAPGGANYGYTF,TGCAGTGCACCGGGCGGAGCTAACTATGGCTACACCTTC
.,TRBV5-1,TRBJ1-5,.,CASSLDNLYQPQHF,TGCGCCAGCAGCTTGGACAACCTTTATCAGCCCCAGCATTTT
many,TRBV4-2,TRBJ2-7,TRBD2,CASSQEEREGREQYF,TGTGCCAGCAGCCAAGAAGAGCGGGAGGGCCGAGAGCAGTACTTC